This T cell receptor (beta chain) was obtained from a study of CD8 T cells in Susac syndrome (dated by TCRdb to about 2019). In terms of the full investigation: Repertoire sequencing was used to test whether CD8+ T cell activation and differentiation in Susac syndrome was antigen driven.

A note on this clonotype: What antigen it recognizes has not been identified. No per-base quality is available; no much larger clone lies one base away.

Including the terminal cysteine and phenylalanine, the CDR3 comprises 13 residues. This entry keeps only the CDR3 DNA: 39 bases, framed from base 1. V is clipped by 6 bases and J by 4 bases, and the sequence between their germline boundaries is 12 bases long. Peripheral blood CD8+ and CD4+ T cells from healthy donors, Susac syndrome patients and multiple sclerosis patients were profiled using high-throughput TCR beta sequencing. Treatment-naive patients with stable or active relapsing-remitting disease fulfilling revised McDonald criteria were used as multiple sclerosis controls. Bulk CD8+ and CD4+ T cells were purified by magnetic negative isolation, whereas CD8+ TEMRA cells were enriched by FACS. Blood was collected in EDTA tubes and processed within 24 hours, with PBMCs isolated through density gradient centrifugation. PBMCs destined for TCR sequencing were cryopreserved in liquid nitrogen and later thawed in a 37 °C water bath. The sorted or isolated CD4+, CD8+ and CD8+ TEMRA cells reached a purity of at least 90%.

Beyond this particular receptor, the publication reports: The TCR sequencing and HLA analysis was acknowledged to have included a relatively small number of individuals.

RNA was extracted using the RNeasy kit, and roughly 0.5 to 1 ug of the RNA was reverse transcribed with random hexamers. The immunoSEQ multiplex PCR assay, which covers 54 Vbeta and 13 Jbeta segments, was used to amplify TCR beta CDR3 regions. PCR amplification bias was corrected by using a synthetic template baseline for primer optimization and computational correction. The published analysis was carried out like this. Only productive sequences were kept, with reads annotated to V, D and J genes according to IMGT and analyzed in immunoSEQ Analyzer. To calculate clonality, Shannon entropy was normalized by log2 of the number of productive unique sequences and then subtracted from one. Public and private clones were assessed among the 100 most prevalent clones of each patient and control. Clones were defined as Susac-specific when absent from the healthy and MS cohorts, from roughly 1,000 published viral clones and from other ImmuneACCESS disease sequences. Through fastp at Q25 and MiXCR, TCRdb rebuilt clones from the public reads, retaining in-frame beta chains. Each entry is one CDR3 protein sequence, shown with its most common DNA and genes. The V and J calls and clone size are TCRdb's, not the authors'. The sample data list roughly 330,000 distinct CDR3 sequences, and under 95% of these were observed just once. In total, the top ten clones hold about 0.063% of the sample.

The V and J genes are TRBV12-3 or TRBV12-4 and TRBJ1-1; the D gene is perhaps TRBD1, from 5 matching bases. The receptor comes from a human donor with multiple sclerosis. Sequencing input: CD4+ T cells from PBMCs. The base sequence is TGTGCCAGCAGATACACAGGTAGCACTGAAGCTTTCTTT. Its protein product is CASRYTGSTEAFF.